The 11 T cell receptor beta chains below all came from one sample that was sequenced in a study of T-cell memory formation after mild COVID-19. TCRdb itself ran the 5' RACE reads through MiXCR, one entry per CDR3 protein. The sample lists about 260,000 distinct CDR3 sequences; about a sixth were seen once. Material: PBMCs or a T cell subset sorted from them (not recorded which). These receptors were obtained from a man between 18 and 35 years old who had mild COVID-19 (a few samples of this study predate the infection). Cell type and time point are not known.

This clonotype was counted at least ten times. The chain joins TRBV4-2 to TRBJ2-5; 8 bases map to TRBD1. The CDR3 runs to 16 residues. The ends lost 0 bases at V and 2 bases at J; junction bases unmatched: 5. The V gene's germline CDR1 is LGHNA and CDR2 YNFKEQ. DNA for the CDR3: TGTGCCAGCAGCCAAGATGGACAGGGCGGACAAGAGACCCAGTACTTC. It specifies CASSQDGQGGQETQYF.

The CDR3 DNA reads TGTGCCAGCAGCGTAGAAGGGGTAATCACCGGGGAGCTGTTTTTT. Its protein product is CASSVEGVITGELFF. The chain combines TRBV9 with TRBJ2-2; a possible D gene is TRBD1 (5 bases). Trimming left V 0 bases short and J 4 bases short, with 10 bases between. Looked up from germline, CDR1 is SGDLS and CDR2 is YYNGEE. The CDR3 has 15 amino acids.

This clonotype has a count of ten or more. This sequence joins TRBV7-2 and TRBJ1-1; no clear D gene. The germline V and J ends were trimmed by 2 bases and 4 bases, with 23 bases remaining between them. The CDR3 covers 18 residues. In germline, CDR1 is SGHTA, CDR2 FQGNSA. CDR3 in DNA: TGTGCCAGCAGCTTAAGAGGGCTCGACTGGGGAGTGAGCACTGAAGCTTTCTTT. Residues: CASSLRGLDWGVSTEAFF.

There are a few counts of this clonotype. One end of the junction does not line up with germline, which may come from a read error. The V gene is TRBV7-7, the J gene TRBJ2-5; D gene unclear. The CDR3 is 14 amino acids. Germline V gene data show CDR1 as SSHAT and CDR2 as FNYEAQ (reference sequence). The CDR3 here is CASSPRAGAETQYF. The CDR3 DNA is TGTGCTAGCAGCCCCCGCGCAGGCGCAGAGACCCAGTACTTC.

The chain couples TRBV27 to TRBJ2-7, with D possibly matching TRBD2 (5 bases). The CDR3 sequence is 14 residues long. With 2 bases removed from V and 3 bases from J, the gap between germline ends came to 11 bases. Germline-derived CDR1 and CDR2 are MNHEY and SMNVEV (reference sequence). The CDR3 here is CASSLRGEGYEQYF. The CDR3 nucleotides are TGTGCCAGCAGTTTACGAGGTGAGGGCTACGAGCAGTACTTC.

This clonotype was seen a handful of times. V and J are TRBV6-5 and TRBJ2-3; 11 nucleotides match TRBD2. The V gene end was trimmed by 4 bases and the J gene end by 5 bases; junction bases not matched to a gene: 14. The CDR3 is 18 amino acids. In germline, CDR1 is MNHEY, CDR2 SVGAGI. In nucleotides, the CDR3 is TGTGCCAGCAGTTTGCAACTAGCGGGGGCCTACGGCAGAGATACGCAGTATTTT. This codes for CASSLQLAGAYGRDTQYF.

This chain joins TRBV12-5 and TRBJ1-5; the D is unclear. CDR3 length equals 14 residues. V was pared by 4 bases and J by 4 bases, with 11 bases between. Germline V lookup: CDR1 LGHNT, CDR2 FRNRAP. CDR3 in amino acids: CASGWLGGNQPQHF. The CDR3, as DNA: TGTGCTAGTGGTTGGTTAGGAGGGAATCAGCCCCAGCATTTT.

This clonotype was observed a handful of times. The V gene is TRBV28, the J gene TRBJ1-1; D ambiguous. This CDR3 spans 13 amino acids. V gave up 8 bases and J gave up 1 base, with 11 bases separating them. Germline V gene sequence: CDR1 MDHEN, CDR2 SYDVKM. The CDR3 reads CASRWSENTEAFF. The CDR3 DNA is TGTGCCAGCCGCTGGTCAGAGAACACTGAAGCTTTCTTT.

The chain uses TRBV18 and TRBJ2-7; D may be TRBD1 (6 bases). The germline V gene has CDR1 KGHSH and CDR2 LQKENI. V lost 2 bases and J lost 4, with 12 bases in between. The CDR3 runs to 14 residues. The CDR3 is CASSPTSGQYEQYF. The CDR3 DNA is TGTGCCAGCTCACCAACCAGCGGACAGTACGAGCAGTACTTC.

This clonotype was seen only a few times. The genes are TRBV20-1 and TRBJ1-2, with D perhaps TRBD1 (6 bases). The V and J ends lost 0 bases and 3 bases respectively, with 14 bases between them. There are 15 residues in the CDR3. CDR1 DFQATT and CDR2 SNEGSKA come from the germline V gene (reference sequence). The CDR3 reads CSAREPGHGYYGYTF. The CDR3 DNA sequence: TGCAGTGCTAGAGAACCGGGACACGGCTACTATGGCTACACCTTC.

The V call is TRBV5-1, the J call TRBJ2-7; 13 bases align to TRBD2. Germline CDR1 is SGHRS and CDR2 is YFSETQ. This CDR3 contains 15 residues. Trimming at V came to 4 bases and at J to 7 bases, leaving 8 bases not matched to a gene. The CDR3 sequence is CASSRIGTSGEEQYF. The CDR3 DNA is TGCGCCAGCAGCCGAATCGGGACTAGCGGGGAAGAGCAGTACTTC. Full variable domain (missing parts from reference TRBV5-1 and TRBJ2-7): KAGVTQTPRYLIKTRGQQVTLSCSPISGHRSVSWYQQTPGQGLQFLFEYFSETQRNKGNFPGRFSGRQFSNSRSEMNVSTLELGDSALYLCASSRIGTSGEEQYFGPGTRLTVT.